What follows are 17 T cell receptor beta chains derived from one specimen sequenced in a study of T cell responses to AZD1222 COVID-19 vaccine. This table comes from immunoSEQ multiplex PCR, and its TCRdb copy is limited to in-frame clones, with some not included. This sample has some 120,000 clones, with approximately 84% found just once. The specimen comprised peripheral blood, sampled on day 0 of AZD1222 vaccination. The receptor set was obtained from an adult in good health.

The chain has TRBV3-1 (or the pseudogene TRBV3-2) and TRBJ1-1, with 8 bases lining up with TRBD1. V lost 3 bases to trimming and J lost 7 bases; unmatched junction nucleotides: 4. This CDR3 is 13 amino acids long. CDR1 and CDR2 from the germline V gene are LGHDT and YNNKEL (reference sequence). CDR3 loop: CASSQSDRGEAFF. The CDR3 nucleotides are TGTGCCAGCAGCCAGTCTGACAGGGGTGAAGCTTTCTTT.

Here the CDR3 reads CASSEASGPVWGTQYF. CDR3 nucleotide sequence: TGTGCCAGCAGTGAGGCTAGCGGTCCGGTGTGGGGGACCCAGTACTTC. The chain combines TRBV6-1 with TRBJ2-5; 7 bases align to TRBD2. Germline CDR1 and CDR2: MNHNS and SASEGT. J was trimmed by 7 bases and V by 3 bases; bases with no gene match: 14. The CDR3 is made up of 16 amino acids.

The count of this clone is one. The rearrangement joins TRBV27 to TRBJ1-5; D uncertain. CDR1 is MNHEY, CDR2 SMNVEV, per germline (reference sequence). The CDR3 is 13 amino acids. The V and J ends lost 6 bases and 7 bases respectively, with 13 bases between them. The CDR3 DNA is TGTGCCAGCAGCCCCCTGAGCTGGCAGCCCCAGCATTTT. Protein sequence: CASSPLSWQPQHF.

V and J are TRBV5-1 and TRBJ1-2; TRBD1 might be the D (6 bases). V lost 0 bases and J lost 7, with 16 bases in between. CDR1 and CDR2 from the germline V gene are SGHRS and YFSETQ. CDR3 length: 15 residues. The CDR3 region has the DNA TGCGCCAGCAGCTTGGAGGGGGAGATTTTGGGTGGCTACACCTTC. This sequence encodes CASSLEGEILGGYTF.

V and J are TRBV28 and TRBJ2-2; D is possibly TRBD2 (5 bases). Trimming took 3 bases from V and 3 from J, leaving 11 bases between them. CDR1 is MDHEN and CDR2 is SYDVKM in the germline V gene. This CDR3 contains 15 residues. The CDR3 DNA is TGTGCCAGCAGTTTCGGGATGTCTTACACCGGGGAGCTGTTTTTT. Protein sequence: CASSFGMSYTGELFF.

This clone came up a few times. The chain combines TRBV4-2 with TRBJ2-1; D call uncertain. Germline V gene sequence: CDR1 LGHNA, CDR2 YNFKEQ. The ends were cut back, 0 bases at V and 5 bases at J, with 11 bases in the middle. The CDR3 is 15 amino acids. The CDR3 DNA reads as TGTGCCAGCAGCCAAGACGGCACAGAAAACAATGAGCAGTTCTTC. It specifies CASSQDGTENNEQFF.

The chain is built from TRBV4-1 and TRBJ2-4; weak D call: TRBD2 (6 bases). Germline assignment: CDR1 MGHRA and CDR2 YSYEKL. The V end lost 1 base, the J end lost 8 bases, and 12 bases lay between the germline ends. The CDR3 length is 14 residues. CDR3 in amino acids: CASSQGGGADIQYF. The CDR3 bases are TGCGCCAGCAGCCAAGGTGGAGGGGCGGACATTCAGTACTTC.

This rearrangement joins TRBV5-4 to TRBJ2-7; a weak D match, TRBD1 (5 bases). The CDR3 loop spans 15 amino acids. Trimming cost V 4 bases and J 3 bases, with 17 bases left between them. The germline V gene has CDR1 SGHNT and CDR2 YYREEE (reference sequence). The CDR3 coding sequence is TGTGCCAGCAGCCAAAGTACGACAGTGATCTACGAGCAGTACTTC. It specifies CASSQSTTVIYEQYF.

The V gene is TRBV6-5, the J gene TRBJ2-7; 7 bases map to TRBD2. This CDR3 region has 13 residues. V was clipped by 7 bases and J by 3 bases; unmatched bases: 6. CDR1 MNHEY and CDR2 SVGAGI come from the germline V gene. Written as DNA, the CDR3 is TGTGCCAGCAACCGGGGGGAGGTCTACGAGCAGTACTTC. It codes for CASNRGEVYEQYF.

This clone was detected only once. The genes are TRBV7-2 and TRBJ2-3, with D uncertain. There are 14 residues in the CDR3. The germline CDR1 and CDR2 sequences are SGHTA and FQGNSA. Trimming stripped 5 bases from V and 3 bases from J, with 12 bases between. CDR3 in amino acids: CASSPRTETDTQYF. The CDR3 DNA is TGTGCCAGCAGCCCCCGGACCGAGACAGATACGCAGTATTTT.

This clone showed up just a few times. The chain couples TRBV7-3 to TRBJ2-1, with 9 bases fitting TRBD1. Germline CDR1 and CDR2: SGHTA and FQGTGA. The length of the CDR3 is 13 residues. V dropped 3 bases and J dropped 9; count of bases not matched to a gene: 3. The CDR3 is CASSLGQGGEQFF. CDR3 nucleotide sequence: TGTGCCAGCAGCTTGGGACAGGGCGGTGAGCAGTTCTTC.

The chain combines TRBV4-1 with TRBJ1-1; 7 bases are a match to TRBD1. Looked up from germline, CDR1 is MGHRA and CDR2 is YSYEKL. The CDR3 covers 14 residues. The trim removed 3 bases at V and 2 bases at J, leaving 3 bases unmatched. The CDR3, as DNA: TGCGCCAGCAGCCACGGGACAGCAAACACTGAAGCTTTCTTT. Its protein product is CASSHGTANTEAFF.

V is TRBV27 and J is TRBJ1-4; 9 nucleotides agree with TRBD1. V was clipped by 6 bases and J by 8 bases; unmatched bases: 7. There are 14 residues in the CDR3. In germline, CDR1 is MNHEY, CDR2 SMNVEV (reference sequence). This CDR3 reads CASRAGQGREKLFF. The DNA for the CDR3 is TGTGCCAGCAGAGCCGGACAGGGGAGGGAAAAACTGTTTTTT. Full variable domain (missing parts from reference TRBV27 and TRBJ1-4): EAQVTQNPRYLITVTGKKLTVTCSQNMNHEYMSWYRQDPGLGLRQIYYSMNVEVTDKGDVPEGYKVSRKEKRNFPLILESPSPNQTSLYFCASRAGQGREKLFFGSGTQLSVL.

V gene TRBV3-1 (or the pseudogene TRBV3-2) combines with J gene TRBJ1-1, with 9 bases fitting TRBD1. Per the germline V gene, CDR1 is LGHDT and CDR2 is YNNKEL (reference sequence). The CDR3 has 17 amino acids. J gave up 7 bases and V 1 base, and 13 bases lay outside the gene matches. In nucleotides, the CDR3 is TGTGCCAGCAGCCAAGCGAGACAGGGGGTGACTGATGATGAAGCTTTCTTT. This translates into CASSQARQGVTDDEAFF.

This clone has more than one count but fewer than ten. V usage is TRBV28 and J usage is TRBJ1-1; possible D gene TRBD1, 5 bases. The CDR3 length is 14 residues. V shed 5 bases and J shed 3 bases, with 13 bases lying between them. The germline V gene encodes CDR1 MDHEN and CDR2 SYDVKM. The DNA of the CDR3 is TGTGCCAGCAGTCTCAGCCAGGGTTACACTGAAGCTTTCTTT. This translates into CASSLSQGYTEAFF.

CDR3 nucleotides: TGCGCCAGCAGCTTGGGCACTAAAGTGGGAGTACGGGAGACCCAGTACTTC. Its protein product is CASSLGTKVGVRETQYF. The rearrangement uses TRBV5-1 and TRBJ2-5; a weak D match, TRBD2 (5 bases). V was pared by 0 bases and J by 5 bases, with 20 bases between. Germline CDR1 SGHRS, CDR2 YFSETQ. There are 17 residues in the CDR3.

The chain's CDR3 is CASSPWTGVGYTF. Here the CDR3 DNA reads TGTGCCAGCAGTCCCTGGACAGGGGTAGGCTACACCTTC. This chain uses TRBV27 with TRBJ1-2; 9 nucleotides align to TRBD1. The CDR3 extends over 13 amino acids. V trimming: 5 bases; J trimming: 8 bases; junction bases outside the gene matches: 6. Per germline, CDR1 MNHEY and CDR2 SMNVEV (reference sequence).